The present T cell receptor (beta chain) was sequenced within a study of blood T cells in healthy people across ages. General study points: Long-lived donors exceeded aged donors in naive CD4+ cells and diversity. Age advanced and TCR beta diversity per million T cells fell, roughly linearly. Unsorted PBMCs ruled out conclusive naive versus antigen-experienced comparison. Estimated diversity, derived from one million T cells, was regarded as an underestimate.

This CDR3 is 13 amino acids long. V dropped 6 bases and J dropped 7 bases, with 19 bases sitting between them. Germline CDR1 is DFQATT and CDR2 is SNEGSKA (reference sequence). Primers used in a second PCR of roughly 6 to 11 cycles were a sample-barcoded 5' primer and a J-beta primer mix. TCRdb ran MiXCR on the 5' RACE reads and lists one entry per CDR3 protein. The table has 550,000 to 650,000 distinct CDR3 sequences, about 30% seen once; the top ten hold around 16%. Ten or more counts support this clonotype. No antigen is known for it. The origin of this receptor is a woman aged 80 or over in good health. Material for sequencing was blood. The chain recombines TRBV20-1 with TRBJ2-7; maybe TRBD1 (7 bases). Written as DNA, the CDR3 is TGCAGTGCCAGGGGGGCAGGGGGGCGGGAGCAGTACTTC. Translation gives CSARGAGGREQYF.